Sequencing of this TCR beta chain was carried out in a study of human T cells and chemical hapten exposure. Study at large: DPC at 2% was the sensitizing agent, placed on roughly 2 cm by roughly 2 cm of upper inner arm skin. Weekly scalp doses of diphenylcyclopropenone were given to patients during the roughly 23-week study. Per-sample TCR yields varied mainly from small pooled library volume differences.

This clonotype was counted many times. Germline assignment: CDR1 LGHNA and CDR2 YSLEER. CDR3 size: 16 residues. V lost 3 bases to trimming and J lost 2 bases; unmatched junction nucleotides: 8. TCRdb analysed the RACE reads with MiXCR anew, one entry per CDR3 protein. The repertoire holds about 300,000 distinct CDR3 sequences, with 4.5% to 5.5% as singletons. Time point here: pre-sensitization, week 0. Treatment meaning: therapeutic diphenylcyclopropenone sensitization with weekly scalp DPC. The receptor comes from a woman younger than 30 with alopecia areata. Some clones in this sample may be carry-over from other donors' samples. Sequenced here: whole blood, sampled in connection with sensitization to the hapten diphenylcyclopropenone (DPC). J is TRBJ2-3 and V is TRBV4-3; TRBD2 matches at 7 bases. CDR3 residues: CASSHSQLADTDTQYF. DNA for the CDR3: TGCGCCAGCAGCCACTCGCAGCTAGCGGACACAGATACGCAGTATTTT.